This T cell receptor beta chain appears in the sequencing data of a study of shared clonotypes between healthy human individuals. Study observations and caveats: Sample collection involved blood only; tissue repertoires are likely different.

Division of CD4+ cells produced a CD45RA+ naive subset and a CD45RA-negative memory subset. The repertoire was sequenced with immunoSEQ multiplex PCR; TCRdb's copy has only in-frame clones and lacks some. This sample has around 720,000 clones, with around four fifths found just once. This CDR3 comprises 18 residues. V lost 1 base and J lost 10; bases outside the gene matches: 19. Germline V gives CDR1 SGHAT, CDR2 FQNNGV. This clone was counted many times. The antigen is undetermined. The V call is TRBV11-2, the J call TRBJ2-7, with 10 bases that match TRBD1. The sequencing input was memory CD4+ T cells sorted from blood. Subset defined: CD45RA-negative fraction. This sequence originates from a young woman in good health. The CDR3 here is CASSLVGHGDRGKDRQYF. DNA of the CDR3: TGTGCCAGCAGCTTAGTTGGGCACGGGGACAGGGGAAAAGACCGCCAGTACTTC.